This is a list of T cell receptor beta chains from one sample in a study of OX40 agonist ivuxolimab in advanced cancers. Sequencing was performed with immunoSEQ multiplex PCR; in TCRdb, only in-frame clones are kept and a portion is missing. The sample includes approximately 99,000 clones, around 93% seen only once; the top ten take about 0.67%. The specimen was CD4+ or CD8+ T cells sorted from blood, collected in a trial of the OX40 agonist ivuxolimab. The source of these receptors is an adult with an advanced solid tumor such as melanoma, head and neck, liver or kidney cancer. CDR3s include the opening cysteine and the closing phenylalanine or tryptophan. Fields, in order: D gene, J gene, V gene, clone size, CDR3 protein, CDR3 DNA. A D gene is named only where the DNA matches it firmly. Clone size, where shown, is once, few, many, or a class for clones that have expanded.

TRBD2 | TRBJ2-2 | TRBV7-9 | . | CASSQSETSVNTGELFF | TGTGCCAGCAGCCAATCGGAGACTAGCGTTAACACCGGGGAGCTGTTTTTT
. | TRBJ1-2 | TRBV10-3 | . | CASSVGSNYGYTF | TGTGCCAGCTCGGTAGGGAGTAACTATGGCTACACCTTC
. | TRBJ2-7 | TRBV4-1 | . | CASSQDQGRSYEQYF | TGCGCCAGCAGCCAAGATCAGGGGCGCTCCTACGAGCAGTACTTC
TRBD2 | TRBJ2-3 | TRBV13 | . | CASSSRRLAGGSDTQYF | TGTGCCAGCAGTTCCCGCAGACTAGCGGGGGGGTCAGATACGCAGTATTTT
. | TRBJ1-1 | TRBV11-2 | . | CASSRDRGNTEAFF | TGTGCCAGCAGCAGAGACCGGGGGAACACTGAAGCTTTCTTT
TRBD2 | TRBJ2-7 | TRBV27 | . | CAGCERIYGTSGRAYSYEQYF | TGTGCCGGGTGCGAGCGGATTTACGGGACTAGCGGGAGGGCTTACTCCTACGAGCAGTACTTC
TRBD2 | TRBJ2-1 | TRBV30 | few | CAWGNTRLARVDEQFF | TGTGCCTGGGGAAATACCCGACTAGCCAGGGTCGATGAGCAGTTCTTC